A selection of T cell receptor beta chains follows, all from one sample in a study of blood T cells in healthy people across ages. Via MiXCR, TCRdb re-called the 5' RACE reads, giving one row per CDR3 protein. Among hundreds of thousands of distinct CDR3 sequences listed, roughly 64% were seen once. The sequenced sample was blood. The receptor source for this set is a man aged 25-45 years in good health. The CDR3 runs from the conserved cysteine through the conserved F or W. Fields, in order: D gene, clone size, V gene, J gene, CDR3 DNA, CDR3 protein. A D gene is named only where the DNA matches it firmly. Expanded clones are given a class, and other clones once, few, many or no size at all.

d_gene: -
abundance: -
v_gene: TRBV20-1
j_gene: TRBJ2-7
CDR3nt: TGCAGTGCTAGACACTCCAGTGGCCCGGGGGAGCAGTACTTC
CDR3aa: CSARHSSGPGEQYF

d_gene: -
abundance: few
v_gene: TRBV5-1
j_gene: TRBJ1-1
CDR3nt: TGCGCCAGCAGCTTGGACGGCAAGAACACTGAAGCTTTCTTT
CDR3aa: CASSLDGKNTEAFF

d_gene: TRBD1
abundance: -
v_gene: TRBV25-1
j_gene: TRBJ2-5
CDR3nt: TGTGCCAGCGGGACAGGGGCAAAGGAGACCCAGTACTTC
CDR3aa: CASGTGAKETQYF

d_gene: TRBD2
abundance: -
v_gene: TRBV29-1
j_gene: TRBJ2-3
CDR3nt: TGCAGCGTACTGGGACTAGCGGGGTCAGATACGCAGTATTTT
CDR3aa: CSVLGLAGSDTQYF

d_gene: -
abundance: many
v_gene: TRBV7-2
j_gene: TRBJ1-6
CDR3nt: TGTGCCAGCAGCTTAGCCGGACCGCCCAATTCACCCCTCCACTTT
CDR3aa: CASSLAGPPNSPLHF

d_gene: -
abundance: -
v_gene: TRBV6-2/TRBV6-3
j_gene: TRBJ2-7
CDR3nt: TGTGCCAGCAACCCGACAGGTCCCTACGAGCAGTACTTC
CDR3aa: CASNPTGPYEQYF

d_gene: -
abundance: few
v_gene: TRBV20-1
j_gene: TRBJ2-1
CDR3nt: TGCAGTGCTAGGGAGCCTCGGGGCCTCAATGAGCAGTTCTTC
CDR3aa: CSAREPRGLNEQFF

d_gene: TRBD2
abundance: few
v_gene: TRBV5-1
j_gene: TRBJ2-1
CDR3nt: TGCGCCAGCAGCTTAAGCGGGGGGAACTCCTACAATGAGCAGTTCTTC
CDR3aa: CASSLSGGNSYNEQFF

d_gene: -
abundance: -
v_gene: TRBV10-3
j_gene: TRBJ2-7
CDR3nt: TGTGCCATCAGTGACCCTAATGGGGAGGACTACGAGCAGTACTTC
CDR3aa: CAISDPNGEDYEQYF

d_gene: -
abundance: once
v_gene: TRBV20-1
j_gene: TRBJ2-1
CDR3nt: TGCAGTGCTAGATCCCTCTACAATGAGCAGTTCTTC
CDR3aa: CSARSLYNEQFF

d_gene: -
abundance: -
v_gene: TRBV12-3/TRBV12-4
j_gene: TRBJ2-1
CDR3nt: TGTGCCAGCAGTCGAACCGGGACCGGGGAAGATGAGCAGTTCTTC
CDR3aa: CASSRTGTGEDEQFF

d_gene: -
abundance: -
v_gene: TRBV13
j_gene: TRBJ1-2
CDR3nt: TGTGCCAGCACCTTGAGCTGGATTAACTATGGCTACACCTTC
CDR3aa: CASTLSWINYGYTF

d_gene: TRBD1
abundance: few
v_gene: TRBV29-1
j_gene: TRBJ2-7
CDR3nt: TGCAGCGTCCCCCGGGACAGATATTCCTACGAGCAGTACTTC
CDR3aa: CSVPRDRYSYEQYF

d_gene: TRBD1
abundance: few
v_gene: TRBV10-3
j_gene: TRBJ1-1
CDR3nt: TGTGCCATCAGTGGGACAGGGGCGAACACTGAAGCTTTCTTT
CDR3aa: CAISGTGANTEAFF

d_gene: -
abundance: -
v_gene: TRBV7-3
j_gene: TRBJ2-6
CDR3nt: TGTGCCAGCAGCTTAGTCGCCAGGGTTGGGGCCAACGTCCTGACTTTC
CDR3aa: CASSLVARVGANVLTF

d_gene: -
abundance: few
v_gene: TRBV20-1
j_gene: TRBJ1-2
CDR3nt: TGCAGTGCTAGCCCGCCGCAGCGTCCCCCTTATGGCTACACCTTC
CDR3aa: CSASPPQRPPYGYTF

d_gene: -
abundance: -
v_gene: TRBV7-9
j_gene: TRBJ2-7
CDR3nt: TGTGCCAGCAGCCTAAAACAGGGCTTCGAGTACGAGCAGTACTTC
CDR3aa: CASSLKQGFEYEQYF

d_gene: TRBD2
abundance: few
v_gene: TRBV29-1
j_gene: TRBJ2-1
CDR3nt: TGCAGCGTTGACGAGGTAGCGGGAGCTGGAGAGCAGTTCTTC
CDR3aa: CSVDEVAGAGEQFF

d_gene: -
abundance: -
v_gene: TRBV28
j_gene: TRBJ1-1
CDR3nt: TGTGCCAGCAGGGGGATTGCAGGGCCTTCGGCAAACACTGAGGCTTTCTTT
CDR3aa: CASRGIAGPSANTEAFF

d_gene: TRBD1
abundance: -
v_gene: TRBV20-1
j_gene: TRBJ1-6
CDR3nt: TGCAGTGCTAGAGTTTGGGGGACAGCCGAAAATTCACCCCTCCACTTT
CDR3aa: CSARVWGTAENSPLHF

d_gene: TRBD1
abundance: -
v_gene: TRBV20-1
j_gene: TRBJ1-2
CDR3nt: TGCAGTGCTAGAGAAGCCGGGACAGGGGTTGGCTATGGCTACACCTTC
CDR3aa: CSAREAGTGVGYGYTF

d_gene: TRBD1
abundance: once
v_gene: TRBV2
j_gene: TRBJ1-2
CDR3nt: TGTGCCAGCAGTCCAAGGGACAGCCCTAACTATGGCTACACCTTC
CDR3aa: CASSPRDSPNYGYTF

d_gene: -
abundance: -
v_gene: TRBV29-1
j_gene: TRBJ2-7
CDR3nt: TGCAGCGTTGAAGGAACAGGTACCACCTACGAGCAGTACTTC
CDR3aa: CSVEGTGTTYEQYF

d_gene: TRBD1
abundance: -
v_gene: TRBV6-2/TRBV6-3
j_gene: TRBJ2-7
CDR3nt: TGTGCCAGCACAACCACTGGGGCAGGGGGCGCCTACGAGCAGTACTTC
CDR3aa: CASTTTGAGGAYEQYF

d_gene: TRBD1
abundance: -
v_gene: TRBV11-2
j_gene: TRBJ1-1
CDR3nt: TGTGCCAGCAGCTTATTACAGGGGGCAGTCACTGAAGCTTTCTTT
CDR3aa: CASSLLQGAVTEAFF

d_gene: -
abundance: -
v_gene: TRBV7-9
j_gene: TRBJ2-4
CDR3nt: TGTGCCAGCAGCTTTGCAGGGGGGGACATTCAGTACTTC
CDR3aa: CASSFAGGDIQYF

d_gene: -
abundance: -
v_gene: TRBV20-1
j_gene: TRBJ2-5
CDR3nt: TGCAGTGCTAAACGAGGGGGTGGGGAGGAGACCCAGTACTTC
CDR3aa: CSAKRGGGEETQYF

d_gene: -
abundance: many
v_gene: TRBV20-1
j_gene: TRBJ1-6
CDR3nt: TGCAGTGCTAGAGATTCACACGGGTATAATTCACCCCTCCACTTT
CDR3aa: CSARDSHGYNSPLHF

d_gene: TRBD1
abundance: -
v_gene: TRBV7-2
j_gene: TRBJ1-2
CDR3nt: TGTGCCAGCAGCTTTGAGGCGCAGACAGGGATAGGCGGCTACACCTTC
CDR3aa: CASSFEAQTGIGGYTF

d_gene: -
abundance: -
v_gene: TRBV11-2
j_gene: TRBJ1-5
CDR3nt: TGTGCCAGCAGCTCGTCGGGGGGAAGCAATCAGCCCCAGCATTTT
CDR3aa: CASSSSGGSNQPQHF

d_gene: TRBD2
abundance: -
v_gene: TRBV5-1
j_gene: TRBJ2-5
CDR3nt: TGCGCCAGCAGCTTGGCTAGCGGGTGGCAAGAGACCCAGTACTTC
CDR3aa: CASSLASGWQETQYF

d_gene: -
abundance: many
v_gene: TRBV20-1
j_gene: TRBJ1-2
CDR3nt: TGCAGTGCATCCGTGGGCCAGAACTATGGCTACACCTTC
CDR3aa: CSASVGQNYGYTF

d_gene: -
abundance: -
v_gene: TRBV24-1
j_gene: TRBJ2-3
CDR3nt: TGTGCCACCAGTGATCACAGGAGCACAGATACGCAGTATTTT
CDR3aa: CATSDHRSTDTQYF

d_gene: TRBD1
abundance: -
v_gene: TRBV5-1
j_gene: TRBJ1-2
CDR3nt: TGCGCCAGCAGCTTACAGGGGGCCTATGGCTACACCTTC
CDR3aa: CASSLQGAYGYTF

d_gene: -
abundance: -
v_gene: TRBV4-2
j_gene: TRBJ2-3
CDR3nt: TGTGCCAGCAGCCAAGAGGCGGGACCCACAGATACGCAGTATTTT
CDR3aa: CASSQEAGPTDTQYF

d_gene: TRBD1
abundance: -
v_gene: TRBV6-6
j_gene: TRBJ2-7
CDR3nt: TGTGCCAGCAGCCCCGGGACAGTATCCTACGAGCAGTACTTC
CDR3aa: CASSPGTVSYEQYF

d_gene: -
abundance: -
v_gene: TRBV29-1
j_gene: TRBJ2-6
CDR3nt: TGCAGCGTTGTATCTAGGGGGGCCAACGTCCTGACTTTC
CDR3aa: CSVVSRGANVLTF

d_gene: -
abundance: -
v_gene: TRBV6-2/TRBV6-3
j_gene: TRBJ2-1
CDR3nt: TGTGCCAGCCGGACCGTGACCTACAATGAGCAGTTCTTC
CDR3aa: CASRTVTYNEQFF

d_gene: -
abundance: -
v_gene: TRBV10-3
j_gene: TRBJ2-7
CDR3nt: TGTGCCATCAGTGAGGGCAGGGGGACTCCCTACGAGCAGTACTTC
CDR3aa: CAISEGRGTPYEQYF

d_gene: -
abundance: -
v_gene: TRBV10-3
j_gene: TRBJ2-7
CDR3nt: TGTGCCATCAGTCCGCCCGACAGAGCCTACGAGCAGTACTTC
CDR3aa: CAISPPDRAYEQYF

d_gene: -
abundance: -
v_gene: TRBV9
j_gene: TRBJ2-5
CDR3nt: TGTGCCAGCAGCATTGGGCCTCTATCGAACCAAGAGACCCAGTACTTC
CDR3aa: CASSIGPLSNQETQYF

d_gene: -
abundance: -
v_gene: TRBV20-1
j_gene: TRBJ1-2
CDR3nt: TGCAGTGCTAGAGAAGGAAACTCCTATGGCTACACCTTC
CDR3aa: CSAREGNSYGYTF

d_gene: -
abundance: -
v_gene: TRBV30
j_gene: TRBJ2-6
CDR3nt: TGTGCCTGGAGTGTAGGGCGGTCTGGGGCCAACGTCCTGACTTTC
CDR3aa: CAWSVGRSGANVLTF

d_gene: -
abundance: -
v_gene: TRBV20-1
j_gene: TRBJ2-3
CDR3nt: TGCAGTGCTATGAATAGACAGAGGTACACAGATACGCAGTATTTT
CDR3aa: CSAMNRQRYTDTQYF

d_gene: -
abundance: -
v_gene: TRBV20-1
j_gene: TRBJ2-3
CDR3nt: TGCAGTGCTAGATTTCGGGACACAGATACGCAGTATTTT
CDR3aa: CSARFRDTDTQYF

d_gene: -
abundance: -
v_gene: TRBV9
j_gene: TRBJ2-5
CDR3nt: TGTGCCAGCACCACAACAACGGGTCTAGGGGAGACCCAGTACTTC
CDR3aa: CASTTTTGLGETQYF